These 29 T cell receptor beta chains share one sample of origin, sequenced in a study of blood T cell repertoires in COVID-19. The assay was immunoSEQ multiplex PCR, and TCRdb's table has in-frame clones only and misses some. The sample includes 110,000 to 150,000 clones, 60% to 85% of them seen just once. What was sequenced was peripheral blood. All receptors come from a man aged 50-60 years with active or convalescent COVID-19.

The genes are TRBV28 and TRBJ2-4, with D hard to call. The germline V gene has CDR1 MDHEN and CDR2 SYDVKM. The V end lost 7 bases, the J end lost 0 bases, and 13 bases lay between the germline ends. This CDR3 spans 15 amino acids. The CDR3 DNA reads TGTGCCAGCAAGGTCGGAGACCCAGCCAAAAACATTCAGTACTTC. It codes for CASKVGDPAKNIQYF.

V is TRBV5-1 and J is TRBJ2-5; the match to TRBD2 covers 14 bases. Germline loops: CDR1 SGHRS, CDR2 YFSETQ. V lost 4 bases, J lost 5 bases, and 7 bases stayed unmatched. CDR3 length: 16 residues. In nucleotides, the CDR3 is TGCGCCAGCAGCCCGACTAGCGGGAGGGAGGAGGAGACCCAGTACTTC. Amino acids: CASSPTSGREEETQYF.

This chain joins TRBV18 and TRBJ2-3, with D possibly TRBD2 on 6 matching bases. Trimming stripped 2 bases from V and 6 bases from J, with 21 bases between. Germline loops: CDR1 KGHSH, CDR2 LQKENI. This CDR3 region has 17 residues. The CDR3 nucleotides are TGTGCCAGCTCACCAGCAATCGGGTCTAGCGTCAGGGATACGCAGTATTTT. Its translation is CASSPAIGSSVRDTQYF.

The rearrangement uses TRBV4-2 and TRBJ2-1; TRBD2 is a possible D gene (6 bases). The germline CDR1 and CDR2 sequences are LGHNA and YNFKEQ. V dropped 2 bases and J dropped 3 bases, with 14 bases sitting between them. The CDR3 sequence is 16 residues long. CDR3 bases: TGTGCCAGCAGCCAACCAACGGGACTCAACTACAATGAGCAGTTCTTC. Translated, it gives CASSQPTGLNYNEQFF.

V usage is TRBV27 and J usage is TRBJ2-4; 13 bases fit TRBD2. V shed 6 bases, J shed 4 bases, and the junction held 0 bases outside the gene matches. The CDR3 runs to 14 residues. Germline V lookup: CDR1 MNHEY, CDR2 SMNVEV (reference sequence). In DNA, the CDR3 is TGTGCCAGCAGACTAGCGGGAGGGAAAAACATTCAGTACTTC. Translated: CASRLAGGKNIQYF.

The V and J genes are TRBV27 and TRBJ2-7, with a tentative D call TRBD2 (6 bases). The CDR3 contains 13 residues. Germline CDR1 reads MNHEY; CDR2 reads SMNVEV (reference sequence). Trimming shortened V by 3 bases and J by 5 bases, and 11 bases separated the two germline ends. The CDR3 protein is CASSFAGNDEQYF. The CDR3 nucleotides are TGTGCCAGCAGTTTCGCGGGGAACGACGAGCAGTACTTC.

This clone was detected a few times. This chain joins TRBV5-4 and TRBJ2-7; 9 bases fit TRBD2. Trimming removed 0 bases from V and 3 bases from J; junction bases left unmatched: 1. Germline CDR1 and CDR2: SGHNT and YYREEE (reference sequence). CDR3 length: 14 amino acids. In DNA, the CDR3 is TGTGCCAGCAGCTTGGATAGCGGGAGCTACGAGCAGTACTTC. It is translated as CASSLDSGSYEQYF.

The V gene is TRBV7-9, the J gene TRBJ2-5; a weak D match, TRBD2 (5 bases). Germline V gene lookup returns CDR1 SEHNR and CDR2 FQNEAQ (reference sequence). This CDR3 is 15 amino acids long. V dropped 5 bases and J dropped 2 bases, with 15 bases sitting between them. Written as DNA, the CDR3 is TGTGCCAGCAGCCCTAGCCAGGCCATACAAGAGACCCAGTACTTC. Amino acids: CASSPSQAIQETQYF.

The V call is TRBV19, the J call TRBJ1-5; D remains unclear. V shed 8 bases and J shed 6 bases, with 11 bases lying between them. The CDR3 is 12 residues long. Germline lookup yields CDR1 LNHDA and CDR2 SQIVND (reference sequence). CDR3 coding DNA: TGTGCCAGTCGCTCGGCGGTTCAGCCCCAGCATTTT. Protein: CASRSAVQPQHF.

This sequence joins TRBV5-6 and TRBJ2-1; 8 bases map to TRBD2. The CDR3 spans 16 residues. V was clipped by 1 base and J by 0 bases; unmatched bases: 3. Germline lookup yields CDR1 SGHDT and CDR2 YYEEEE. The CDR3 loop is CASSLPSGYSYNEQFF. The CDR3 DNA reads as TGTGCCAGCAGCTTGCCTAGCGGGTACTCCTACAATGAGCAGTTCTTC.

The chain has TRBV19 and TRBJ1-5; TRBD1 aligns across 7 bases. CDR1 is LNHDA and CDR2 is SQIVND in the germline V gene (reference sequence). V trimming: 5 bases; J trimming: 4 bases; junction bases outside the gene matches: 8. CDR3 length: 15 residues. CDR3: CASSLLDRKNQPQHF. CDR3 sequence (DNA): TGTGCCAGTAGTCTATTGGACAGGAAGAATCAGCCCCAGCATTTT.

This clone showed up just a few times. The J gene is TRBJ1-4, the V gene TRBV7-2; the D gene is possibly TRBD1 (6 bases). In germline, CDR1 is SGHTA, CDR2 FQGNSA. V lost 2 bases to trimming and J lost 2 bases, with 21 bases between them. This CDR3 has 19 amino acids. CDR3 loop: CASSLLTGPLRGTNEKLFF. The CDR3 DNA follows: TGTGCCAGCAGCTTACTGACAGGACCCCTTAGGGGGACTAATGAAAAACTGTTTTTT.

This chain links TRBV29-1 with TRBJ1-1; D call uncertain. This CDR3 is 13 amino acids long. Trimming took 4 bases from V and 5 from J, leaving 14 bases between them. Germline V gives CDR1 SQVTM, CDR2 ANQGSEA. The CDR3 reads CSVGDQTRTEAFF. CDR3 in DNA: TGCAGCGTTGGGGATCAGACTAGGACTGAAGCTTTCTTT.

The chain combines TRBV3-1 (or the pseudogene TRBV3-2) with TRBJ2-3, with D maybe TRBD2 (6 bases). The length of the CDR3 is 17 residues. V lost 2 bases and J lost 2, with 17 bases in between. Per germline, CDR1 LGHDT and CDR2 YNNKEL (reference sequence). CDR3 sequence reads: CASSQPMAREITDTQYF. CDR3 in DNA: TGTGCCAGCAGCCAACCGATGGCGCGGGAAATCACAGATACGCAGTATTTT.

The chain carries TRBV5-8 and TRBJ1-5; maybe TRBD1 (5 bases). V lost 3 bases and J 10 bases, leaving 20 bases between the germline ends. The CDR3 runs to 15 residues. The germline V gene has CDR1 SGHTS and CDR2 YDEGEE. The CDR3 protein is CASSSSGASNNPQHF. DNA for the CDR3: TGTGCCAGCAGCTCATCTGGGGCCTCTAATAATCCCCAGCATTTT.

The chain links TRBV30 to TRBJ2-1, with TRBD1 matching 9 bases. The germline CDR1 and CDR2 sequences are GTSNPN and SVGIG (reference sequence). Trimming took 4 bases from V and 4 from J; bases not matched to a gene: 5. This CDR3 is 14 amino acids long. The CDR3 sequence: CAWTRQGGYNEQFF. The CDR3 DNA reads TGTGCCTGGACTCGACAGGGGGGTTACAATGAGCAGTTCTTC.

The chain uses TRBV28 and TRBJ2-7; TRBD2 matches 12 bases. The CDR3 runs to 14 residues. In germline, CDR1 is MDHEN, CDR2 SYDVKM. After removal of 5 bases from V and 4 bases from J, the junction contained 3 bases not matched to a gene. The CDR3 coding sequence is TGTGCCAGCAGTCGGACTAGCGGGAATTACGAGCAGTACTTC. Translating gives CASSRTSGNYEQYF.

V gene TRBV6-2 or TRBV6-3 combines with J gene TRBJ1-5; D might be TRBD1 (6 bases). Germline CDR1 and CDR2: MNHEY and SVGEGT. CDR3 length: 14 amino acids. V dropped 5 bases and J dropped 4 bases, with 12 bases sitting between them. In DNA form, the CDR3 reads TGTGCCAGCAGTCCGGACAGCGGTAATCAGCCCCAGCATTTT. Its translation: CASSPDSGNQPQHF.

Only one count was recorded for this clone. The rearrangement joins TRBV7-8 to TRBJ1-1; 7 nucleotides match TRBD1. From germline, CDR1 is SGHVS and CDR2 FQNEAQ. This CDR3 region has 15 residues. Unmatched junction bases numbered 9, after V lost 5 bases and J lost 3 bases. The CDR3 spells CASSPDRVWDTEAFF. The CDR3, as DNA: TGTGCCAGCAGCCCAGACAGGGTTTGGGACACTGAAGCTTTCTTT.

The CDR3 sequence: CAISESMAGANGETQYF. CDR3 nucleotides: TGTGCCATCAGTGAGTCAATGGCGGGGGCCAATGGGGAGACCCAGTACTTC. V and J are TRBV10-3 and TRBJ2-5, with D maybe TRBD2 (7 bases). The CDR3 contains 17 residues. Between the trimmed V and J ends, which lost 0 bases and 5 bases, there was a span of 19 bases. From germline, CDR1 is ENHRY and CDR2 SYGVKD.

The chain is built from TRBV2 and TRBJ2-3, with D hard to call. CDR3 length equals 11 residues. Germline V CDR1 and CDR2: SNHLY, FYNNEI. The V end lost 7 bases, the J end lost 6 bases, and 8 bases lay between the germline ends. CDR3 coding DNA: TGTGCCAGCAACCGGCGGGATACGCAGTATTTT. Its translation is CASNRRDTQYF.

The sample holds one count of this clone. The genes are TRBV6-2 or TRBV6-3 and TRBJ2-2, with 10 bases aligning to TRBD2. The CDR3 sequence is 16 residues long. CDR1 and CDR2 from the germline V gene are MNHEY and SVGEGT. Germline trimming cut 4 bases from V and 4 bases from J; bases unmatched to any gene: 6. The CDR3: CASSWSSGRATGELFF. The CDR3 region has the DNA TGTGCCAGCAGTTGGTCCAGCGGGAGGGCCACCGGGGAGCTGTTTTTT.

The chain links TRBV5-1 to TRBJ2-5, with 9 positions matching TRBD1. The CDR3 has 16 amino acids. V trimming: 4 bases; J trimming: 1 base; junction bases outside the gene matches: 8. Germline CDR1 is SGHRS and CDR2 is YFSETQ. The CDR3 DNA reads TGCGCCAGCAGCGTCACAGGGGGCACCTCCCAAGAGACCCAGTACTTC. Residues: CASSVTGGTSQETQYF.

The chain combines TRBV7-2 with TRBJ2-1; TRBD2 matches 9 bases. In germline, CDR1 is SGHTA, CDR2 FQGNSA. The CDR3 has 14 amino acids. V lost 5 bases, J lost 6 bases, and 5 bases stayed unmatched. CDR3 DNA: TGTGCCAGCAGCCCAGGACTAGCGAGCAATGAGCAGTTCTTC. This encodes CASSPGLASNEQFF.

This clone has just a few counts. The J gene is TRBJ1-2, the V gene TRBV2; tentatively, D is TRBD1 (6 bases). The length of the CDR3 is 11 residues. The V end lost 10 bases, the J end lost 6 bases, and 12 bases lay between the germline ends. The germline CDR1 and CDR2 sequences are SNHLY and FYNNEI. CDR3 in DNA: TGTGCCATTACAGGGTTACATGGCTACACCTTC. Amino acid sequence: CAITGLHGYTF.

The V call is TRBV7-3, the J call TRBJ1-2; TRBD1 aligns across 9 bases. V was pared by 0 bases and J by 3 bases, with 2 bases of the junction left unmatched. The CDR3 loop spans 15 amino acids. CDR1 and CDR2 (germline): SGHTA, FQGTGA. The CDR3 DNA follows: TGTGCCAGCAGCTTAACGGGGGACAGGGACTATGGCTACACCTTC. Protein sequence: CASSLTGDRDYGYTF.

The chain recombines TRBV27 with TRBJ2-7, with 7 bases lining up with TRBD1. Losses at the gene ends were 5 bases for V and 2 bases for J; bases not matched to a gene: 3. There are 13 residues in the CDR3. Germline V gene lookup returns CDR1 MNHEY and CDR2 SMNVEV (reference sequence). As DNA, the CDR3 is TGTGCCAGCAGTCGACAGGGTCCCTACGAGCAGTACTTC. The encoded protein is CASSRQGPYEQYF.

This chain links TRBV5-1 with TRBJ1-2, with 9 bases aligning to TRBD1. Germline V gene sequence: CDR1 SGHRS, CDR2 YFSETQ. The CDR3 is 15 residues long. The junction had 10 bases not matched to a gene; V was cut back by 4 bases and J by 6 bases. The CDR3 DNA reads TGCGCCAGCAGCGAACAAGGACAGGGGCTCGATGGCTACACCTTC. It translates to CASSEQGQGLDGYTF.

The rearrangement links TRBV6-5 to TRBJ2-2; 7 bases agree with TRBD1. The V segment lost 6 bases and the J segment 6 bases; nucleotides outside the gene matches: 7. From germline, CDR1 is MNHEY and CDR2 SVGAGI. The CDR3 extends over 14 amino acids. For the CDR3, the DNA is TGTGCCAGCAGGGCAGACAGGGTCGCCGGGGAGCTGTTTTTT. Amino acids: CASRADRVAGELFF.